This T cell receptor (beta chain) stems from a study of CD8 T cells in ankylosing spondylitis. Study results and caveats: Roughly eight highly homologous variants made up a TCR beta motif that seemed to typify ankylosing spondylitis blood. In peripheral blood, disease-linked CD8+ clones occurred at relatively low frequencies. Reportedly, significant enrichment of disease-linked clones occurred in matched ankylosing spondylitis synovial fluid.

Each TCR beta library was made by quantitative 5'-RACE that incorporated molecular barcodes. TCRdb reprocessed the 5' RACE reads with MiXCR, giving one entry per CDR3 protein. Of roughly 40,000 distinct CDR3 sequences in the sample, roughly 9.6% were seen once. The V segment lost 0 bases and the J segment 4 bases; nucleotides outside the gene matches: 10. The germline V gene encodes CDR1 LGHNA and CDR2 YNFKEQ. This CDR3 region has 17 residues. This clonotype was seen ten or more times. Its antigen remains unidentified. Source material: blood, either unsorted or a sorted T cell fraction (not recorded which). This TCR was recovered from a male donor with ankylosing spondylitis or in good health (not recorded which). V and J are TRBV4-2 and TRBJ1-2; TRBD1 matches at 8 bases. In DNA, the CDR3 is TGTGCCAGCAGCCAAGAAGGAGGGGCAGGGGGCATCTATGGCTACACCTTC. Translation: CASSQEGGAGGIYGYTF.